One sample yielded the 14 T cell receptor beta chains listed below, sequenced in a study of blood T cell repertoires in COVID-19. Some clones are missing from TCRdb's copy, which holds only in-frame ones; the method was immunoSEQ multiplex PCR. The sample consists of 170,000 or so clones, around 84% of them appearing once. The sequenced sample was peripheral blood. Receptors were obtained from a man between 45 and 60 years old with active or convalescent COVID-19.

This rearrangement joins TRBV18 to TRBJ2-7; TRBD1 aligns across 8 bases. The germline CDR1 and CDR2 sequences are KGHSH and LQKENI. V lost 3 bases and J lost 4; bases outside the gene matches: 17. The CDR3 extends over 18 amino acids. The CDR3 loop reads CASSPAAGGRGLFYEQYF. The CDR3 DNA is TGTGCCAGCTCACCCGCAGCCGGAGGCAGGGGGCTATTTTACGAGCAGTACTTC.

The chain links TRBV6-5 to TRBJ1-1; the D gene is possibly TRBD1 (6 bases). CDR1 is MNHEY, CDR2 SVGAGI, per germline. The CDR3 extends over 13 amino acids. Trimming cost V 11 bases and J 4 bases, with 17 bases left between them. CDR3 bases: TGTGCCGGGGGGGGCAGTAGGGGCACTGAAGCTTTCTTT. Translating gives CAGGGSRGTEAFF.

This clone was seen only once. The CDR3 coding sequence is TGTGCCAGCAGTTTGGGCGCGGGGAGCACAGATACGCAGTATTTT. Its protein product is CASSLGAGSTDTQYF. The chain couples TRBV6-5 to TRBJ2-3; the D gene is possibly TRBD2 (6 bases). The CDR3 has 15 amino acids. V was shortened by 4 bases and J by 0 bases, with 11 bases between the two germline ends. Looked up from germline, CDR1 is MNHEY and CDR2 is SVGAGI.

The chain joins TRBV12-3 or TRBV12-4 to TRBJ1-1, with D possibly matching TRBD1 (5 bases). The CDR3 consists of 13 residues. Trimming cost V 3 bases and J 5 bases, with 10 bases left between them. The CDR3 region has the DNA TGTGCCAGCAGTTTCGGGGGGAAAACTGAAGCTTTCTTT. Its protein is CASSFGGKTEAFF.

The chain combines TRBV18 with TRBJ2-7; 7 bases agree with TRBD2. The V and J ends lost 1 base and 1 base, in that order; junction bases with no gene match: 4. This CDR3 contains 15 residues. Germline V CDR1 and CDR2: KGHSH, LQKENI. CDR3 in DNA: TGTGCCAGCTCACCACTGGGGGGGGATTCCTACGAGCAGTACTTC. Amino acids: CASSPLGGDSYEQYF. The full variable domain, rest sourced from reference TRBV18 and TRBJ2-7, is NAGVMQNPRHLVRRRGQEARLRCSPMKGHSHVYWYRQLPEEGLKFMVYLQKENIIDESGMPKERFSAEFPKEGPSILRIQQVVRGDSAAYFCASSPLGGDSYEQYFGPGTRLTVT.

The chain carries TRBV9 and TRBJ1-4; 7 nucleotides align to TRBD1. This CDR3 contains 14 residues. The ends lost 3 bases at V and 11 bases at J; junction bases unmatched: 10. Germline V lookup: CDR1 SGDLS, CDR2 YYNGEE. CDR3 sequence: CASSDPRTGAKLFF. CDR3 in DNA: TGTGCCAGCAGCGACCCCCGGACAGGAGCTAAACTGTTTTTT.

The J gene is TRBJ2-2, the V gene TRBV10-3, with 15 bases matching TRBD2. The CDR3 runs to 15 residues. Per the germline V gene, CDR1 is ENHRY and CDR2 is SYGVKD. After removal of 6 bases from V and 6 bases from J, the junction contained 2 bases not matched to a gene. The CDR3 sequence: CAISGLAGGAGELFF. In nucleotides, the CDR3 is TGTGCCATCAGCGGACTAGCGGGAGGGGCCGGGGAGCTGTTTTTT.

The CDR3 sequence is CASSALAGGSETQYF. The CDR3 region has the DNA TGTGCCAGCAGTGCCCTAGCGGGAGGGTCAGAGACCCAGTACTTC. The genes are TRBV27 and TRBJ2-5; 12 positions match TRBD2. V trimming: 5 bases; J trimming: 4 bases; junction bases outside the gene matches: 5. The germline V gene has CDR1 MNHEY and CDR2 SMNVEV (reference sequence). This CDR3 is 15 amino acids long.

This chain uses TRBV29-1 with TRBJ2-3; 7 positions match TRBD2. There are 13 residues in the CDR3. Germline-derived CDR1 and CDR2 are SQVTM and ANQGSEA. V lost 4 bases, J lost 0 bases, and 1 base stayed unmatched. CDR3: CSVVGGSTDTQYF. The CDR3, as DNA: TGCAGCGTTGTCGGGGGGAGCACAGATACGCAGTATTTT.

This clone was found many times. The chain is built from TRBV2 and TRBJ1-2, with D possibly TRBD1 on 6 matching bases. CDR1 is SNHLY, CDR2 FYNNEI, per germline. This CDR3 is 14 amino acids long. Trimming pared 0 bases from V and 5 bases from J, leaving 10 bases between. The CDR3 DNA reads as TGTGCCAGCAGTGAAGCCCAGGGGTTGTATGGCTACACCTTC. Protein product: CASSEAQGLYGYTF.

The chain carries TRBV30 and TRBJ2-3; no definite D call. The V gene lost 2 bases and the J gene lost 2 bases, with 8 bases spanning the gap. Germline assignment: CDR1 GTSNPN and CDR2 SVGIG (reference sequence). The CDR3 covers 13 residues. DNA of the CDR3: TGTGCCTGGAGTTTCCCGTCCACAGATACGCAGTATTTT. Encoded protein: CAWSFPSTDTQYF.

The V gene is TRBV7-2, the J gene TRBJ2-3, with TRBD2 identical over 13 bases. V lost 8 bases and J lost 6; bases outside the gene matches: 2. The germline V gene encodes CDR1 SGHTA and CDR2 FQGNSA. CDR3 size: 13 residues. As DNA, the CDR3 is TGTGCCAGCGTGACTAGCGGGAGGGATACGCAGTATTTT. It translates to CASVTSGRDTQYF. The entire variable domain, with the rest obtained from reference TRBV7-2 and TRBJ2-3, is as follows: GAGVSQSPSNKVTEKGKDVELRCDPISGHTALYWYRQSLGQGLEFLIYFQGNSAPDKSGLPSDRFSAERTGGSVSTLTIQRTQQEDSAVYLCASVTSGRDTQYFGPGTRLTVL.

The chain is built from TRBV6-5 and TRBJ1-4; a weak D match, TRBD1 (6 bases). V lost 6 bases, J lost 5 bases, and 10 bases lay in between. CDR3 length equals 13 residues. Germline assignment: CDR1 MNHEY and CDR2 SVGAGI. The CDR3 DNA reads TGTGCCAGCAGCCGACAGGAAAATGAAAAACTGTTTTTT. This sequence encodes CASSRQENEKLFF.

The V and J genes are TRBV7-2 and TRBJ2-1; unclear D gene. CDR3 size: 15 residues. The V gene's germline CDR1 is SGHTA and CDR2 FQGNSA. Trimming stripped 0 bases from V and 0 bases from J, with 6 bases between. This chain's CDR3 is CASSLAFSSYNEQFF. The CDR3 DNA follows: TGTGCCAGCAGCTTAGCGTTTAGCTCCTACAATGAGCAGTTCTTC.